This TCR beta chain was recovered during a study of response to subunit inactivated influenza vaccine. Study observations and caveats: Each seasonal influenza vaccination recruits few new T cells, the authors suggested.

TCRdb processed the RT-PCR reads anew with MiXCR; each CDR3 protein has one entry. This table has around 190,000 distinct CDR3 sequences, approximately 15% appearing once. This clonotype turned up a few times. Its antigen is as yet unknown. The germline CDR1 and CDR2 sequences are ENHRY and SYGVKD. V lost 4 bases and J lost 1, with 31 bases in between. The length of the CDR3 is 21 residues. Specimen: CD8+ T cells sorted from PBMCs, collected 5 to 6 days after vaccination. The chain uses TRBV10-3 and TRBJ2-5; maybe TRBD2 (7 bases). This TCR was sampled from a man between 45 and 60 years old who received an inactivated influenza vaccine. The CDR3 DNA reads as TGTGCCATCAGTGGCGGGGGTCGACGCGCGGGGGCCCAACAAAGCCAAGAGACCCAGTACTTC. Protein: CAISGGGRRAGAQQSQETQYF.